This TCR beta chain was identified in a study of CD8 T cells in Susac syndrome. This clonotype is a singleton in its sample. The multiple sclerosis controls were treatment-naive patients with relapsing-remitting disease that was stable or active. The authors negatively isolated CD8+ and CD4+ T cells and FACS-enriched TEMRA cells. This CDR3 region has 15 residues. The V gene end was trimmed by 4 bases and the J gene end by 4 bases; junction bases not matched to a gene: 8. The germline V gene encodes CDR1 SGHTA and CDR2 FQGTGA. A quantity of roughly 0.5 to 1 ug RNA underwent reverse transcription using random hexamers. Amplification of TCR beta CDR3 across 54 Vbeta and 13 Jbeta was performed with immunoSEQ multiplex PCR. One entry per CDR3 protein results from TCRdb running MiXCR on the immunoSEQ multiplex PCR reads. The sample includes 170,000 or so distinct CDR3 sequences, over 85% of them seen just once.

V and J are TRBV7-3 and TRBJ2-7, with 9 bases fitting TRBD1. Sequenced: CD4+ T cells from PBMCs. The sequence was collected from a human donor with multiple sclerosis. CDR3 amino acids: CASSSIPGQGYEQYF. CDR3 DNA sequence: TGTGCCAGCAGCTCCATCCCGGGACAGGGATACGAGCAGTACTTC. Full variable domain (remainder filled in from reference TRBV7-3 and TRBJ2-7): GAGVSQTPSNKVTEKGKYVELRCDPISGHTALYWYRQSLGQGPEFLIYFQGTGAADDSGLPNDRFFAVRPEGSVSTLKIQRTERGDSAVYLCASSSIPGQGYEQYFGPGTRLTVT.